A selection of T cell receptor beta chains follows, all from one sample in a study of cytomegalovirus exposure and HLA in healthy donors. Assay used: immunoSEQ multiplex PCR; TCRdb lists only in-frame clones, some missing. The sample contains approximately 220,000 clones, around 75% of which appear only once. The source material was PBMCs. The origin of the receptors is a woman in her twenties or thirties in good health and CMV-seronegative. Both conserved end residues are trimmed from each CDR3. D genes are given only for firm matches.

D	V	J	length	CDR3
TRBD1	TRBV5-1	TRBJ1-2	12	ASSPLTGGNGYT
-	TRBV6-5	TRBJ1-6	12	AAAPTSGNSPLH
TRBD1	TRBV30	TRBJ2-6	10	AWSVLGGQGF
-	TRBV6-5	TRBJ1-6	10	ASTPGESPLH
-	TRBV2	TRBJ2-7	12	ASSGQADTYEQY
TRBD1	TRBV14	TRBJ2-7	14	ASSQESQGAMGEQY
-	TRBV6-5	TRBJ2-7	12	ASSYKGGGYEQY
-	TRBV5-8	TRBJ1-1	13	ASIRRGTSYTEAF
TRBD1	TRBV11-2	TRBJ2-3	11	ASSSGTGYTQY
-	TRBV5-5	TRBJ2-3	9	ASSLADTQY
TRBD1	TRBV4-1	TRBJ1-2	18	ASSQEDWGTGFVDVYGYT
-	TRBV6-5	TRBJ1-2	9	ASSDSYGYT
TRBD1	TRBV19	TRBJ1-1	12	ASSIGTGNTEAF
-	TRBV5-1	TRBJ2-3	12	ASSFGLSTDTQY
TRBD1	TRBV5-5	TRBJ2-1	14	ASSQGPGTGDNEQF
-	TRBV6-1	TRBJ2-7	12	ASTWSGSSYEQY
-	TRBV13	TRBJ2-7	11	ASSRLGSYEQY
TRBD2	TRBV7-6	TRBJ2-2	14	ASSGAAGGGRGELF
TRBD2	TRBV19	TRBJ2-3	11	ASSIGRGDTQY
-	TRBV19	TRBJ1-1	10	ASSSDFAEAF
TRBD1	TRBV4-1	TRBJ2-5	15	ASSQDRGQGELETQY
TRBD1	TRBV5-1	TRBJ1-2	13	ASSLANRGQAGYT
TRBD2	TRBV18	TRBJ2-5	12	ASSPLAGEATQY
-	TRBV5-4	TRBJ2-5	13	ASSSAGGVQETQY
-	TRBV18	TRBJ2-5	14	ASSPRGGTSQETQY
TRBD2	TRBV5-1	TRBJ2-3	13	ASSGPGREIDTQY